There are a few counts of the clone carrying this TCR beta chain. The data are from a study of T cells in Graves' hyperthyroidism and ophthalmopathy. Amplified TCR beta CDR3 regions derived from RNA transcripts. The primer set for the first-round RT-PCR of the TCR CDR3 was HTBI. TCRdb analysed the multiplex PCR reads with MiXCR anew, one entry per CDR3 protein. This table has fewer than 500,000 distinct CDR3 sequences, about 14% appearing once. Hyperthyroidism was newly diagnosed in patients aged 18 to 65 (duration under 2 months). The CDR3 contains 14 residues. Germline loops: CDR1 SGDLS, CDR2 YYNGEE. Deletions cut 0 bases from V and 7 bases from J, with 11 bases between.

This sequence joins TRBV9 and TRBJ1-3; unclear D gene. The sample taken for sequencing was blood. This TCR was sampled from a man aged 25-45 years with Graves' hyperthyroidism that later progressed to Graves' ophthalmopathy. The CDR3: CASSVGPGRNTIYF. Written as DNA, the CDR3 is TGTGCCAGCAGCGTAGGTCCTGGGCGGAACACCATATATTTT.